Listed below are T cell receptor beta chains from one sample, sequenced in a study of blood T cell repertoires in COVID-19. Libraries were prepared by immunoSEQ multiplex PCR; TCRdb keeps only in-frame clonotypes and omits some of them. The sample lists about 130,000 clones, about 78% occurring once. The source material was peripheral blood. The source of these receptors is a man aged 55-75 years who had recovered from COVID-19. The CDR3 runs from the conserved cysteine through the conserved F or W. A D gene is named only where the DNA matches it firmly. Rows may omit the clone size; those that give it use once, few, many or a size class.

once	TRBV3-1/TRBV3-2	TRBD2	TRBJ2-2	CASSLPPRFSGGDTGELFF	TGTGCCAGCAGCCTCCCACCCCGCTTTAGCGGGGGGGACACCGGGGAGCTGTTTTTT
once	TRBV6-5	NA	TRBJ2-3	CASSTPGGTDTQYF	TGTGCCAGCAGCACCCCCGGAGGAACAGATACGCAGTATTTT
once	TRBV11-2	TRBD1	TRBJ2-7	CASSLGQGAPYEQYF	TGTGCCAGCAGCTTGGGCCAGGGGGCTCCCTACGAGCAGTACTTC
NA	TRBV6-2/TRBV6-3	NA	TRBJ1-1	CASSNLQGRTEAFF	TGTGCCAGCAGCAACTTACAGGGTAGAACTGAAGCTTTCTTT
NA	TRBV11-3	NA	TRBJ2-7	CASSPDSNSYEQYF	TGTGCCAGCAGCCCGGACTCAAACTCCTACGAGCAGTACTTC
NA	TRBV5-4	NA	TRBJ2-3	CASSLVGRTGGTDTQYF	TGTGCCAGCAGCTTGGTCGGTCGGACGGGCGGGACAGATACGCAGTATTTT
NA	TRBV30	TRBD1	TRBJ2-1	CAWGGHGTGPHNEQFF	TGTGCCTGGGGTGGGCATGGGACAGGGCCCCACAATGAGCAGTTCTTC
few	TRBV27	NA	TRBJ2-1	CASRTRGSYNEQFF	TGTGCCAGCAGAACCAGGGGCTCCTACAATGAGCAGTTCTTC
once	TRBV6-2/TRBV6-3	NA	TRBJ1-2	CASSNSGYGYTF	TGTGCCAGCAGTAATTCCGGCTATGGCTACACCTTC
NA	TRBV7-3	TRBD1	TRBJ2-1	CASSLDRASYNEQFF	TGTGCCAGCAGCTTAGACAGGGCTTCCTACAATGAGCAGTTCTTC
NA	TRBV18	NA	TRBJ1-1	CASFTTTNTEAFF	TGTGCCAGCTTCACCACAACAAACACTGAAGCTTTCTTT
NA	TRBV5-5	TRBD1	TRBJ2-2	CASRHQGQGGDTGELFF	TGTGCCAGCAGGCACCAGGGACAGGGTGGCGACACCGGGGAGCTGTTTTTT
NA	TRBV6-1	TRBD2	TRBJ2-2	CASSEGTSFGELFF	TGTGCCAGCAGTGAAGGGACTAGCTTCGGGGAGCTGTTTTTT
NA	TRBV19	TRBD2	TRBJ2-5	CASSPAGGPNQETQYF	TGTGCCAGTAGTCCCGCGGGGGGGCCGAACCAAGAGACCCAGTACTTC
NA	TRBV10-2	TRBD1	TRBJ2-5	CASSNRGEEWETQYF	TGCGCCAGCAGCAACAGGGGAGAGGAGTGGGAGACCCAGTACTTC
NA	TRBV5-1	NA	TRBJ2-7	CASSPFPGQSSYEQYF	TGCGCCAGCAGCCCCTTCCCAGGGCAAAGCTCCTACGAGCAGTACTTC
NA	TRBV28	NA	TRBJ1-6	CASSWGPPLHF	TGTGCCAGCAGTTGGGGCCCACCCCTCCACTTT
NA	TRBV12-3/TRBV12-4	NA	TRBJ2-7	CASSPNSHEQYF	TGTGCCAGCAGTCCTAACTCCCACGAGCAGTACTTC
once	TRBV2	NA	TRBJ1-6	CAAGENSPLHF	TGTGCCGCAGGGGAAAATTCACCCCTCCACTTT
NA	TRBV5-6	TRBD1	TRBJ2-6	CASSFLQGASGANVLTF	TGTGCCAGCAGCTTCTTACAGGGGGCGTCTGGGGCCAACGTCCTGACTTTC
NA	TRBV6-6	NA	TRBJ2-5	CASSYLVLETQYF	TGTGCCAGCAGTTACCTTGTTCTAGAGACCCAGTACTTC
NA	TRBV6-5	TRBD2	TRBJ2-3	CASQTSGTDTQYF	TGTGCCTCCCAGACTAGCGGCACAGATACGCAGTATTTT
few	TRBV28	NA	TRBJ1-5	CASSSGNNQPQHF	TGTGCCAGCAGTTCAGGGAACAATCAGCCCCAGCATTTT
NA	TRBV19	TRBD1	TRBJ2-7	CASSIAPRGRFEQYF	TGTGCCAGTAGTATAGCCCCCAGGGGGCGTTTCGAGCAGTACTTC
NA	TRBV19	TRBD1	TRBJ1-1	CASTPGTGGLGNTEAFF	TGTGCCAGTACCCCAGGGACAGGGGGTTTGGGGAACACTGAAGCTTTCTTT
NA	TRBV30	TRBD1	TRBJ1-6	CAFHRQGVNSPLHF	TGTGCCTTCCATCGACAGGGAGTGAATTCACCCCTCCACTTT
once	TRBV7-8	TRBD1	TRBJ2-1	CASSPRQGSVWDDEQFF	TGTGCCAGCAGCCCCCGACAGGGGAGCGTATGGGACGATGAGCAGTTCTTC
NA	TRBV4-1	NA	TRBJ2-3	CASSQDPPPTTDTQYF	TGCGCCAGCAGCCAAGATCCCCCTCCTACCACAGATACGCAGTATTTT
NA	TRBV7-9	NA	TRBJ1-1	CASSPHWGGSTEAFF	TGTGCCAGCAGCCCCCATTGGGGGGGAAGCACTGAAGCTTTCTTT
once	TRBV20-1	NA	TRBJ1-1	CSASVPGGDTEAFF	TGCAGTGCTAGTGTACCGGGGGGGGACACTGAAGCTTTCTTT
NA	TRBV5-6	NA	TRBJ2-7	CASSLPQNYEQYF	TGTGCCAGCAGCTTGCCCCAGAACTACGAGCAGTACTTC